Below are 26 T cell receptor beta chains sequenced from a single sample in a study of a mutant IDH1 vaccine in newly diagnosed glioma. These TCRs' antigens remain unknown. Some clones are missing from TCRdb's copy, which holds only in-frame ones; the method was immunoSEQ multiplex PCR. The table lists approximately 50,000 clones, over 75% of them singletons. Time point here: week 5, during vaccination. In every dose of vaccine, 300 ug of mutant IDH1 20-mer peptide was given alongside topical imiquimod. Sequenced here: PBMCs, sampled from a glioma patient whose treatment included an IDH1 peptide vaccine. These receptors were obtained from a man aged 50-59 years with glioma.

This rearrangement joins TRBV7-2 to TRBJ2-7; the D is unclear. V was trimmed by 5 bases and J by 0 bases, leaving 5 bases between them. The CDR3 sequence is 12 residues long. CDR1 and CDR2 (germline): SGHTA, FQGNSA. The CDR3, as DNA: TGTGCCAGCAGCCGTAGCTCCTACGAGCAGTACTTC. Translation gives CASSRSSYEQYF.

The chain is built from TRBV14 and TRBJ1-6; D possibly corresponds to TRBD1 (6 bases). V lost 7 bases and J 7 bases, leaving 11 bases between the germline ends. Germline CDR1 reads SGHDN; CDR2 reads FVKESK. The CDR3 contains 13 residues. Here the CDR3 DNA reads TGTGCCAGCAACCCGGGGGGCAATTCACCCCTCCACTTT. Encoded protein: CASNPGGNSPLHF.

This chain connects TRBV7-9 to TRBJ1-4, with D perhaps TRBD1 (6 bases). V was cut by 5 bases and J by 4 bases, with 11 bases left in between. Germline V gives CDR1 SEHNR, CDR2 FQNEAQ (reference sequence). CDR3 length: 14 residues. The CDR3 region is CASSLYRDNEKLFF. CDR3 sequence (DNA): TGTGCCAGCAGCCTCTACAGGGATAATGAAAAACTGTTTTTT.

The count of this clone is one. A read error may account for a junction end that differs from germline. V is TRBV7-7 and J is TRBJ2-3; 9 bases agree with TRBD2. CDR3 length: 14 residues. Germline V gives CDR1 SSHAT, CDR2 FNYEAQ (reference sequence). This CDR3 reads CASSAASGAGTQYF. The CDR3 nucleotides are TGTGCTAGCAGCGCGGCTAGCGGGGCGGGTACGCAGTATTTT.

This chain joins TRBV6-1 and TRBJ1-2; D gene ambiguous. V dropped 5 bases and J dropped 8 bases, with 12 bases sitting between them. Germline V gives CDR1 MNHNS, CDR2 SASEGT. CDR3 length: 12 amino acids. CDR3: CASSPGGSGYTF. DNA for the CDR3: TGTGCCAGCAGTCCGGGAGGGAGCGGCTACACCTTC.

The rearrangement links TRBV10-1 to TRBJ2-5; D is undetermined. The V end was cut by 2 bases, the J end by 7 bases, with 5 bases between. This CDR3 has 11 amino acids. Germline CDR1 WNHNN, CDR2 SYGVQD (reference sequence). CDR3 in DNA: TGCGCCAGCAGTGAGATGGGGACCCAGTACTTC. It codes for CASSEMGTQYF.

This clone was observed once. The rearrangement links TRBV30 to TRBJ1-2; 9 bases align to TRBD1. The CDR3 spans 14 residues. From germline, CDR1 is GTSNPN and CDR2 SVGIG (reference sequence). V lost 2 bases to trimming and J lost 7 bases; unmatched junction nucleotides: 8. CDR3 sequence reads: CAWSRRGQGTGYTF. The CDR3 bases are TGTGCCTGGAGTCGACGCGGACAGGGGACTGGCTACACCTTC.

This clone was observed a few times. In DNA form, the CDR3 reads TGTGCCATCACTCGGACTGAAGCTTTCTTT. Encoded protein: CAITRTEAFF. The V and J genes are TRBV10-3 and TRBJ1-1, with D hard to call. The CDR3 covers 10 residues. CDR1 is ENHRY, CDR2 SYGVKD, per germline. V gave up 7 bases and J gave up 5 bases, with 5 bases separating them.

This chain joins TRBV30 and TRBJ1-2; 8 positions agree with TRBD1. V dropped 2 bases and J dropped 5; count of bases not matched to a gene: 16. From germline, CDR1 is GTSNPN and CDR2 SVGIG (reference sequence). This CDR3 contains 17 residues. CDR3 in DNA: TGTGCCTGGAGTCCCCTCAAGGGGAGACAGGGGCCATATGGCTACACCTTC. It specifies CAWSPLKGRQGPYGYTF.

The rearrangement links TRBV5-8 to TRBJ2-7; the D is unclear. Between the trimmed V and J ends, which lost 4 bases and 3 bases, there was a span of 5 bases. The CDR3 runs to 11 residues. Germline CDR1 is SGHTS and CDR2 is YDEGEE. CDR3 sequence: CASSPHYEQYF. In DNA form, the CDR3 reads TGTGCCAGCAGCCCCCACTACGAGCAGTACTTC.

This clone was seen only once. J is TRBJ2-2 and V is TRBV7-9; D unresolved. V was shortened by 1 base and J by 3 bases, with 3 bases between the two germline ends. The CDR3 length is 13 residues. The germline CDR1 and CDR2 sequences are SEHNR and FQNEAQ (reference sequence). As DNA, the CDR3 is TGTGCCAGCAGCTTAGGGGACACCGGGGAGCTGTTTTTT. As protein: CASSLGDTGELFF.

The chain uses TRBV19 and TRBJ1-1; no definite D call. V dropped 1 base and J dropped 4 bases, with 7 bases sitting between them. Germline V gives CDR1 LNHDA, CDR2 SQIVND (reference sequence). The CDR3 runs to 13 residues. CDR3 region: CASSIGSPTEAFF. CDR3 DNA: TGTGCCAGTAGTATAGGGTCACCCACTGAAGCTTTCTTT.

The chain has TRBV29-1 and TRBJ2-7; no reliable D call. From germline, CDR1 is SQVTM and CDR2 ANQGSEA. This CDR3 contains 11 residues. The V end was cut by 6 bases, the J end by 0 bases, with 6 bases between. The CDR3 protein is CSVRVSYEQYF. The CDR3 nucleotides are TGCAGCGTCCGGGTCTCCTACGAGCAGTACTTC.

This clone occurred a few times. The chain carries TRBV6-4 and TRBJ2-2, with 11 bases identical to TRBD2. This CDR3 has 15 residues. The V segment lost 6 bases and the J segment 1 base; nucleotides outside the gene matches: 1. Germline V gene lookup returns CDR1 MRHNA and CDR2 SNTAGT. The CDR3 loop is CASSGLAGNTGELFF. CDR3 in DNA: TGTGCCAGCAGCGGACTAGCGGGGAACACCGGGGAGCTGTTTTTT.

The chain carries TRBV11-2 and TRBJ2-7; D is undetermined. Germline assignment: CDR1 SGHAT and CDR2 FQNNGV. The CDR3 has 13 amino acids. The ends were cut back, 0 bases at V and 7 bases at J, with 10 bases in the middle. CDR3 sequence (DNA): TGTGCCAGCAGCTTAGATCAGGTGCTTGAGCAGTACTTC. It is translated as CASSLDQVLEQYF.

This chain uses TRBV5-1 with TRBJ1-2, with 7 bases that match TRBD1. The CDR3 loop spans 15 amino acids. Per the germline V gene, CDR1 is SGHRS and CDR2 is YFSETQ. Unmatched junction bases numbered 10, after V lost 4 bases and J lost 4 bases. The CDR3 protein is CASSIFRDSLYGYTF. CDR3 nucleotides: TGCGCCAGCAGCATCTTCCGGGACAGCCTCTATGGCTACACCTTC.

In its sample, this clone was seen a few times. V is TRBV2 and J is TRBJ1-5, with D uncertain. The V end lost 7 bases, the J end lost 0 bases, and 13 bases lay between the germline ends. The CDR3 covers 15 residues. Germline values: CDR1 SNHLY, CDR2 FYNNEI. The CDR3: CASNLLPYSNQPQHF. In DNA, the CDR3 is TGTGCCAGCAACCTGCTCCCTTATAGCAATCAGCCCCAGCATTTT.

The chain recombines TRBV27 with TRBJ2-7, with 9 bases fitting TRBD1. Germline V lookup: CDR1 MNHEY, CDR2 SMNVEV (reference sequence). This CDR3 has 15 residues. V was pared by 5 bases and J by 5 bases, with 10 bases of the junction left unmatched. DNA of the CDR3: TGTGCCAGCAGTCTCCCCGGGACAGGGCTAAACGAGCAGTACTTC. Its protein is CASSLPGTGLNEQYF.

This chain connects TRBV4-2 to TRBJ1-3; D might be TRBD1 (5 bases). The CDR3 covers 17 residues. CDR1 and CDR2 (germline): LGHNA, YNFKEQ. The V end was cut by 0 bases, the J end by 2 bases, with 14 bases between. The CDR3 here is CASSQEKGQGAGNTIYF. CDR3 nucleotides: TGTGCCAGCAGCCAAGAGAAAGGCCAGGGAGCTGGAAACACCATATATTTT.

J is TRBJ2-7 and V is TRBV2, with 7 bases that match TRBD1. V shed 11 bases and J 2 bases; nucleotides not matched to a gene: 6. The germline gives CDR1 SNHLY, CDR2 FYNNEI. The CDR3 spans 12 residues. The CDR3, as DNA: TGTGCCTCAGGACAGGTCACCTACGAGCAGTACTTC. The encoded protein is CASGQVTYEQYF.

The CDR3 spells CASSLRGGTGDTQYF. In nucleotides, the CDR3 is TGCGCCAGCAGCTTGCGGGGCGGCACCGGAGATACGCAGTATTTT. V is TRBV5-1 and J is TRBJ2-3; D is perhaps TRBD1 or TRBD2 (5 bases each). The CDR3 loop spans 15 amino acids. Deletions cut 1 base from V and 5 bases from J, with 14 bases between. The germline gives CDR1 SGHRS, CDR2 YFSETQ.

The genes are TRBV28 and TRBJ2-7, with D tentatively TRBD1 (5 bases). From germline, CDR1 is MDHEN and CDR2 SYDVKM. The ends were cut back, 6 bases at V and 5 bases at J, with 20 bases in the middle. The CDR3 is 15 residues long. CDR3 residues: CASSPSGQQGDEQYF. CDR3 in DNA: TGTGCCAGCAGCCCGTCCGGGCAACAAGGGGACGAGCAGTACTTC.

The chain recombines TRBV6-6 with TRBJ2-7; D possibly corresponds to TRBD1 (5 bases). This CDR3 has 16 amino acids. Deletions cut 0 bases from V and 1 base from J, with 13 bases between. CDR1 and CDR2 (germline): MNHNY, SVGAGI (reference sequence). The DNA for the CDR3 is TGTGCCAGCAGTTACTCGATAGGGGCCCAATCCTACGAGCAGTACTTC. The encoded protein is CASSYSIGAQSYEQYF.

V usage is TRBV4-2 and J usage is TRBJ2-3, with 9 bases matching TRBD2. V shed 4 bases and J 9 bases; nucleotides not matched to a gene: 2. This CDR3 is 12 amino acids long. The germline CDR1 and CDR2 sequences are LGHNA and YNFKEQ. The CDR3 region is CASSPSGVTQYF. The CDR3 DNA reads TGTGCCAGCAGCCCTAGCGGGGTCACGCAGTATTTT.

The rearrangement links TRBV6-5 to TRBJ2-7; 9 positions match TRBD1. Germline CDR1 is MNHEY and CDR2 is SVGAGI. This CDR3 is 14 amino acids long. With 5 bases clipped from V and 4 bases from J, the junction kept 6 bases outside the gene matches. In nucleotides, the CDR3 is TGTGCCAGCAGTAGGACAGGGGTCCTGTACGAGCAGTACTTC. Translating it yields CASSRTGVLYEQYF.

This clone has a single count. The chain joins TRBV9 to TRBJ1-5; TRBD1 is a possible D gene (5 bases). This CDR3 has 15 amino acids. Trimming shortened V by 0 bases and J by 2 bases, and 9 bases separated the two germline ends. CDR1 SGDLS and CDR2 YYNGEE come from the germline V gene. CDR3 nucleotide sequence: TGTGCCAGCAGCGTAGCTGCGGGGGGCAATCAGCCCCAGCATTTT. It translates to CASSVAAGGNQPQHF.